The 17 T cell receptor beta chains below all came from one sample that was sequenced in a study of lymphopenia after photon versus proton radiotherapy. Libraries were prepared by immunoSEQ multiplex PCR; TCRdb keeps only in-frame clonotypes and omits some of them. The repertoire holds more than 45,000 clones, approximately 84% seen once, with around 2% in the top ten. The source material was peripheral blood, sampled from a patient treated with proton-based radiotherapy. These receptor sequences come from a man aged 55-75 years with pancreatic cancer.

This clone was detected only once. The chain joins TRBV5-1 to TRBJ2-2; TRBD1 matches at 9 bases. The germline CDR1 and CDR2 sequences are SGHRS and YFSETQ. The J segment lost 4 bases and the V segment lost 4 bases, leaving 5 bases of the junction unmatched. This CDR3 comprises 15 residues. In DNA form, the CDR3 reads TGCGCCAGCAGCGTGGACAGGGGTACCACCGGGGAGCTGTTTTTT. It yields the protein CASSVDRGTTGELFF.

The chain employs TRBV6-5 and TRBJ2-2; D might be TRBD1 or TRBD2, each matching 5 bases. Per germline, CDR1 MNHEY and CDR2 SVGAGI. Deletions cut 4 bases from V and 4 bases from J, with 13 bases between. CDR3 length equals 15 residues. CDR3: CASSLVGAVTGELFF. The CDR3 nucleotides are TGTGCCAGCAGTTTGGTCGGGGCTGTCACCGGGGAGCTGTTTTTT.

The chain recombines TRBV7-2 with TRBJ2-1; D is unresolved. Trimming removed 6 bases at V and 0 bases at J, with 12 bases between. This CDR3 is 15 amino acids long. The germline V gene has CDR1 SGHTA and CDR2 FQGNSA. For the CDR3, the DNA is TGTGCCAGCAGTCCTGACTTTAGCTCCTACAATGAGCAGTTCTTC. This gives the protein CASSPDFSSYNEQFF.

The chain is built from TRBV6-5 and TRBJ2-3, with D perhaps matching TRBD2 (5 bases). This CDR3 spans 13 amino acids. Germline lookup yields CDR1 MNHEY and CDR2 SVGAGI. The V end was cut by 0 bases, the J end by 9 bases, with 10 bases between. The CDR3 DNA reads TGTGCCAGCAGTTACTCGCCGGACTCCACGCAGTATTTT. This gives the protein CASSYSPDSTQYF.

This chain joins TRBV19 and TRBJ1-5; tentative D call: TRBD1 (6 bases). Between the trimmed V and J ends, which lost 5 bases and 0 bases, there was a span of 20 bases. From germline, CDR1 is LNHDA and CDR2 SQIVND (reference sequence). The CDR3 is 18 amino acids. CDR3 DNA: TGTGCCAGTAGTGACGATCAAATACAGGGATATAGCAATCAGCCCCAGCATTTT. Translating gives CASSDDQIQGYSNQPQHF.

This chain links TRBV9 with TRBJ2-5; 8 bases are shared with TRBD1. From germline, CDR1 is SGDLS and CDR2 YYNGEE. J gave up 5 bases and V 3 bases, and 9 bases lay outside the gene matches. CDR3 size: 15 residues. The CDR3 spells CASSAVAGGWETQYF. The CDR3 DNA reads TGTGCCAGCAGCGCCGTGGCAGGGGGCTGGGAGACCCAGTACTTC.

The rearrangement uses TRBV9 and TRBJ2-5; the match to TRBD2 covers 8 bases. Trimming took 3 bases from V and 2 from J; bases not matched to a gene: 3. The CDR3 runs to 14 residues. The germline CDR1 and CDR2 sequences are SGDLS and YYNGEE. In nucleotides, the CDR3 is TGTGCCAGCAGCGCCTCTAGCGGGCAAGAGACCCAGTACTTC. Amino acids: CASSASSGQETQYF.

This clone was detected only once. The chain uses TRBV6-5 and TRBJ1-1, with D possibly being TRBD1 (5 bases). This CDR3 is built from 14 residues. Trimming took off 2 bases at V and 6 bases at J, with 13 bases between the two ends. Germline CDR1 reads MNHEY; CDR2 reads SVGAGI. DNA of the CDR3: TGTGCCAGCAGTTACGTGCAGGGCGGAGCTGAAGCTTTCTTT. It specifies CASSYVQGGAEAFF.

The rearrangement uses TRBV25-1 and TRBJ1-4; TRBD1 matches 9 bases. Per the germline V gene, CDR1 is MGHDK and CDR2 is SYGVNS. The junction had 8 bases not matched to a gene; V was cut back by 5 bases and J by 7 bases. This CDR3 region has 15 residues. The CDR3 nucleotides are TGTGCCAGCAGTACCCCCGGGACAGGGACTGAAAAACTGTTTTTT. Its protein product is CASSTPGTGTEKLFF. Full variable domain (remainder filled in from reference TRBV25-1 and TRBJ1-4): EADIYQTPRYLVIGTGKKITLECSQTMGHDKMYWYQQDPGMELHLIHYSYGVNSTEKGDLSSESTVSRIRTEHFPLTLESARPSHTSQYLCASSTPGTGTEKLFFGSGTQLSVL.

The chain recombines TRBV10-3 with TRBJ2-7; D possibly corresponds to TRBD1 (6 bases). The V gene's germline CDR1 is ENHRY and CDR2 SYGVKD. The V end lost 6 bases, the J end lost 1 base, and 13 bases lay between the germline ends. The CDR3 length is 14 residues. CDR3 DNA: TGTGCCATCAGCCTCCGGACAGATTCCTACGAGCAGTACTTC. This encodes CAISLRTDSYEQYF.

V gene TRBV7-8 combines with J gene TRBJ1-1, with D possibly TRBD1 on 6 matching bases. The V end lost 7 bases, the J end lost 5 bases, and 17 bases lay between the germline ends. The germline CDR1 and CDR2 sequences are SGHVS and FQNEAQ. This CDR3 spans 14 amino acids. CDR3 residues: CASTPQGLDTEAFF. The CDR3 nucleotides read TGTGCCAGCACACCACAGGGTTTGGATACTGAAGCTTTCTTT.

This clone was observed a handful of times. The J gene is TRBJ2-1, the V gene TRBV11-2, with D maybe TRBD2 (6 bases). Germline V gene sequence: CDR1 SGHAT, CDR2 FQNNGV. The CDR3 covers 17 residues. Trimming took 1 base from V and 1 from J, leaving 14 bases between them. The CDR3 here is CASSLGGGMISYNEQFF. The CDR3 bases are TGTGCCAGCAGCTTAGGGGGCGGGATGATATCCTACAATGAGCAGTTCTTC.

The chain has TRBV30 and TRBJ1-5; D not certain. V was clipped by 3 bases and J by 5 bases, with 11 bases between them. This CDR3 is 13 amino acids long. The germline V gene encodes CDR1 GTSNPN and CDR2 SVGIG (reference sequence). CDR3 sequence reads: CAWSDGRDQPQHF. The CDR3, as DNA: TGTGCCTGGAGCGATGGACGGGATCAGCCCCAGCATTTT.

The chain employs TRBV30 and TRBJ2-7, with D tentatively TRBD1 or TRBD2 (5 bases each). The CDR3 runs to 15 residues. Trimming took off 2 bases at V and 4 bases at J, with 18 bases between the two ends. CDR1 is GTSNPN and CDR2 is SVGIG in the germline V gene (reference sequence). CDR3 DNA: TGTGCCTGGAGTACGCTAGGGGTGGGGGATTACGAGCAGTACTTC. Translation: CAWSTLGVGDYEQYF.

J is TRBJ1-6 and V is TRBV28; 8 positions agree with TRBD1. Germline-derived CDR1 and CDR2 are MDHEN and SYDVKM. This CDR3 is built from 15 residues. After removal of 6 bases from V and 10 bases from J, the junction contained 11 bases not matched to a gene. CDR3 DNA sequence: TGTGCCAGCAGCGAACTTACAGGGGGTGCGTCACCCCTCCACTTT. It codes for CASSELTGGASPLHF.

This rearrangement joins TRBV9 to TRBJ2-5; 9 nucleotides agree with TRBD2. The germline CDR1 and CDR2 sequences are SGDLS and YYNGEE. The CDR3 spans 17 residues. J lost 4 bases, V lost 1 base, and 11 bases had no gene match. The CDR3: CASSVSAVLLAGETQYF. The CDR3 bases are TGTGCCAGCAGCGTATCCGCCGTATTACTAGCGGGAGAGACCCAGTACTTC.

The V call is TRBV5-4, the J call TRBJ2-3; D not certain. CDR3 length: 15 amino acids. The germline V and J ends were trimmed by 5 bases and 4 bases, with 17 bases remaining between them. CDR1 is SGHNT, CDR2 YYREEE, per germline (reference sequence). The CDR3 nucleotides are TGTGCCAGCAGACAAACCCCGGACGGAGCAGATACGCAGTATTTT. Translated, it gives CASRQTPDGADTQYF.